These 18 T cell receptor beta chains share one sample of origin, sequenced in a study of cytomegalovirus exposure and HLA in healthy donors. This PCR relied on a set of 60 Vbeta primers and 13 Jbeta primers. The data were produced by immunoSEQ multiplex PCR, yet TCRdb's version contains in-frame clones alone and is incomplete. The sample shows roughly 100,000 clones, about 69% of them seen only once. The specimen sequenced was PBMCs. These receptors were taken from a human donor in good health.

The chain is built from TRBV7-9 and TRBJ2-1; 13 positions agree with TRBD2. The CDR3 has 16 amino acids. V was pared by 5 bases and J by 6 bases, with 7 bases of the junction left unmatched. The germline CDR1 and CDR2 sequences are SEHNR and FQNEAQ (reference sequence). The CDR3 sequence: CASSHVTSGRGNEQFF. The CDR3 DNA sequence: TGTGCCAGCAGCCATGTTACTAGCGGGAGGGGCAATGAGCAGTTCTTC.

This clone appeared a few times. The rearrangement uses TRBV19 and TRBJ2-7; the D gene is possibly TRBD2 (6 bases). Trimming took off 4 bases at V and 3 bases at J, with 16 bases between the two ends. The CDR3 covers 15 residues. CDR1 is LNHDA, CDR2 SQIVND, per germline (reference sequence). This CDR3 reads CASSNLARGIYEQYF. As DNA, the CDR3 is TGTGCCAGTAGTAACCTAGCCCGCGGGATCTACGAGCAGTACTTC.

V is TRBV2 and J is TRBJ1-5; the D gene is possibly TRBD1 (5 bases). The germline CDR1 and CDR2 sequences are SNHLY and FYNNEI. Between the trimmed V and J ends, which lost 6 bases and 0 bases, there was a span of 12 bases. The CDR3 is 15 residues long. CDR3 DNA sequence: TGTGCCAGCAGCGCGGGACGGGATAGCAATCAGCCCCAGCATTTT. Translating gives CASSAGRDSNQPQHF.

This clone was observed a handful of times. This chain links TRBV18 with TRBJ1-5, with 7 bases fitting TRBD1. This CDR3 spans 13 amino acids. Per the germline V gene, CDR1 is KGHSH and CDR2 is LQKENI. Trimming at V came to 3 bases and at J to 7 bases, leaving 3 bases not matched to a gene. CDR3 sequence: CASSPTGEQPQHF. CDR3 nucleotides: TGTGCCAGCTCACCTACAGGGGAGCAGCCCCAGCATTTT.

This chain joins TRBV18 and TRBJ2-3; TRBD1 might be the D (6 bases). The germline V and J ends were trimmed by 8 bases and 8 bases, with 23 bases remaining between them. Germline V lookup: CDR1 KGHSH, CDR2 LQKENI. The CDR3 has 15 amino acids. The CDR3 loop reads CASAKSEQGRGTQYF. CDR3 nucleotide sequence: TGTGCCAGCGCGAAGTCGGAACAGGGTAGGGGTACGCAGTATTTT.

CDR3 region: CASSLRSGQNTEAFF. The DNA of the CDR3 is TGTGCCAGCAGCTTACGCTCTGGACAAAACACTGAAGCTTTCTTT. This chain uses TRBV11-2 with TRBJ1-1, with D perhaps TRBD1 (5 bases). The germline V gene has CDR1 SGHAT and CDR2 FQNNGV. This CDR3 has 15 amino acids. V was trimmed by 2 bases and J by 2 bases, leaving 12 bases between them.

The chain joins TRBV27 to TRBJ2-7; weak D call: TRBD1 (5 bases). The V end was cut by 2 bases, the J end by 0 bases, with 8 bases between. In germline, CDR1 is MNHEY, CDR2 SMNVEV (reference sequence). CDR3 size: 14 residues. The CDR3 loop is CASSLRGRSYEQYF. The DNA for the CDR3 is TGTGCCAGCAGTTTAAGGGGTCGCTCCTACGAGCAGTACTTC.

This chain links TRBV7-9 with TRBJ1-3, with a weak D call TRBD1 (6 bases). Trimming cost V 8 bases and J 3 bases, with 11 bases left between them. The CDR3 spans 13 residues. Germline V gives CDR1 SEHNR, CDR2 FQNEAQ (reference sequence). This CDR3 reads CASSRTDGNTIYF. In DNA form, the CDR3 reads TGTGCCAGCTCTCGGACAGATGGAAACACCATATATTTT.

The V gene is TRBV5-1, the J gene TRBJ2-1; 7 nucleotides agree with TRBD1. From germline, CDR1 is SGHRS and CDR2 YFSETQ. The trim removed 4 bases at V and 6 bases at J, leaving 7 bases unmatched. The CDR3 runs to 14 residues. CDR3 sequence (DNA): TGCGCCAGCAGCACCGGGACAGCACGCAATGAGCAGTTCTTC. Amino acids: CASSTGTARNEQFF.

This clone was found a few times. CDR3 amino acids: CASSYGTGVVEAFF. CDR3 bases: TGTGCCAGCAGTTACGGGACAGGCGTTGTCGAAGCTTTCTTT. The chain recombines TRBV27 with TRBJ1-1, with TRBD1 matching 8 bases. The CDR3 totals 14 residues. V trimming: 4 bases; J trimming: 8 bases; junction bases outside the gene matches: 9. Germline values: CDR1 MNHEY, CDR2 SMNVEV (reference sequence).

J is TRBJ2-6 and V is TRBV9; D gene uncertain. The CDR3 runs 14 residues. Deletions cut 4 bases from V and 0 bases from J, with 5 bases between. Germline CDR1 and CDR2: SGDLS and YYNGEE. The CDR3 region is CASSILSGANVLTF. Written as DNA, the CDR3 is TGTGCCAGCAGCATCCTCTCTGGGGCCAACGTCCTGACTTTC.

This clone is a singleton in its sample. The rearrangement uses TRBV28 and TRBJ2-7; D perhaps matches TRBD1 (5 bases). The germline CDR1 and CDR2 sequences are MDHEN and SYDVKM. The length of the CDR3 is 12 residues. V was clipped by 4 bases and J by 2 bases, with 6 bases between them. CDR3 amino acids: CASSSGPYEQYF. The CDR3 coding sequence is TGTGCCAGCAGTTCAGGGCCCTACGAGCAGTACTTC.

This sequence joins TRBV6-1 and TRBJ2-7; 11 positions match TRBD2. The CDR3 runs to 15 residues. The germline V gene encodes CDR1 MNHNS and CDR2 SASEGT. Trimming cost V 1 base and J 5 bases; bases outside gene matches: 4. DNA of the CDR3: TGTGCCAGCAGTGAAGAAACTAGCGGGAGTGACGAGCAGTACTTC. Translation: CASSEETSGSDEQYF.

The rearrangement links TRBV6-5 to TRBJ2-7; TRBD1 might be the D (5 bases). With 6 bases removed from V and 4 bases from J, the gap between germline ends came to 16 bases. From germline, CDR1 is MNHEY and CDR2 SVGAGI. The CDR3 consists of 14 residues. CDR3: CASSKQVNGYEQYF. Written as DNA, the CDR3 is TGTGCCAGCAGCAAACAGGTGAATGGGTACGAGCAGTACTTC.

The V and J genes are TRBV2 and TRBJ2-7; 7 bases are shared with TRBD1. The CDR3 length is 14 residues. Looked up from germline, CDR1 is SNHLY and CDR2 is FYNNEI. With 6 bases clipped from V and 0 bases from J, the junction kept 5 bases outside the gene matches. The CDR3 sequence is CASRNRGYSYEQYF. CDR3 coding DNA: TGTGCCAGCAGAAACAGGGGCTACTCCTACGAGCAGTACTTC.

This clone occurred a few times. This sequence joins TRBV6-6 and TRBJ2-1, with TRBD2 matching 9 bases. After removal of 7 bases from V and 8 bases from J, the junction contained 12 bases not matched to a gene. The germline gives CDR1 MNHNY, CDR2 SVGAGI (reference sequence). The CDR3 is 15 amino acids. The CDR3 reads CASTPRREGQYEQFF. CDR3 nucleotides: TGTGCCAGCACCCCAAGGCGGGAGGGCCAGTATGAGCAGTTCTTC.

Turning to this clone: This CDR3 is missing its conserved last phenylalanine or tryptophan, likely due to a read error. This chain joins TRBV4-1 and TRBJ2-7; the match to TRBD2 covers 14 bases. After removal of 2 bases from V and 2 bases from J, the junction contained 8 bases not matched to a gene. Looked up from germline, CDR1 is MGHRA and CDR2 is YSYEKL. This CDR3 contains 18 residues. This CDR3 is CASSQRTGTSGRAYEQYL. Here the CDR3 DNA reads TGCGCCAGCAGCCAACGAACCGGGACTAGCGGGAGAGCCTACGAGCAGTACCTC.

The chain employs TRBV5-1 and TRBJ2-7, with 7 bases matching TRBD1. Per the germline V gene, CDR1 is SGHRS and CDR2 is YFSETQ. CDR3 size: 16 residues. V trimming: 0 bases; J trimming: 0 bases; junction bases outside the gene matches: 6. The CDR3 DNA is TGCGCCAGCAGCTTGGATGGGGACAGTAGCTCCTACGAGCAGTACTTC. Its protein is CASSLDGDSSSYEQYF.